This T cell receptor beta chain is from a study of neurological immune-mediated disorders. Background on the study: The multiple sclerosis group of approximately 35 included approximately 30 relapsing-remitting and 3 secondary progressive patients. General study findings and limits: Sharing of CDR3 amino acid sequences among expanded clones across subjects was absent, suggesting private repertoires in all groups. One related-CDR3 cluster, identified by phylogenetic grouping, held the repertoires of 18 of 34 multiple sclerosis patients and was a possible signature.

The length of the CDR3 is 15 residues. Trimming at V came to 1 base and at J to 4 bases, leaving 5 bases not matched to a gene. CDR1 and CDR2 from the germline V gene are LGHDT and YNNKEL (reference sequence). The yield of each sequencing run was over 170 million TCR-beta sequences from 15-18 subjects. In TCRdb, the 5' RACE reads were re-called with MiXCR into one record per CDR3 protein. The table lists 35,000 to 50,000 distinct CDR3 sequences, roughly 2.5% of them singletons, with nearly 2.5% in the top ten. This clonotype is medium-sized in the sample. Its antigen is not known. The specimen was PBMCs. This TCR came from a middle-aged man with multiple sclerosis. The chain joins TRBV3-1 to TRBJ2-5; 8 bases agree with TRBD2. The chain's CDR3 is CASSQGTSTGETQYF. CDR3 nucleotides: TGTGCCAGCAGCCAAGGGACTAGCACTGGAGAGACCCAGTACTTC.